The 4 T cell receptor beta chains given below trace back to one sample, sequenced in a study of early T cells in non-severe SARS-CoV-2 infection. TCRdb fed the 5' RACE reads into MiXCR, producing one record per CDR3 protein. The sample comprises about 59,000 distinct CDR3 sequences, roughly 13% of which are singletons, and about 9.3% rests with the top ten. Sequences were derived from whole blood, sampled at baseline. All receptors derive from an adult who was a healthcare worker with PCR-confirmed SARS-CoV-2 infection or an uninfected control (not recorded which).

The chain carries TRBV21-1 and TRBJ1-5. TRBV21-1 is an annotated pseudogene. CDR3 length equals 14 residues. The DNA for the CDR3 is TGTGCCAGCCCCATGACCTCTGGCAATCAGCCCCAGCATTTT. Its translation is CASPMTSGNQPQHF.

This clonotype was recorded a few times. The J gene is TRBJ1-5, the V gene TRBV11-2; D is perhaps TRBD1 (6 bases). Germline CDR1 and CDR2: SGHAT and FQNNGV. The length of the CDR3 is 15 residues. The V gene lost 5 bases and the J gene lost 4 bases, with 15 bases spanning the gap. CDR3 protein: CASSPQWGANQPQHF. DNA of the CDR3: TGTGCCAGCAGCCCCCAATGGGGGGCAAATCAGCCCCAGCATTTT.

V usage is TRBV20-1 and J usage is TRBJ1-1; the match to TRBD1 covers 10 bases. V was pared by 6 bases and J by 0 bases, with 7 bases of the junction left unmatched. Germline V lookup: CDR1 DFQATT, CDR2 SNEGSKA (reference sequence). The CDR3 is 15 residues long. CDR3 DNA: TGCAGTGCAGCCGGGACAGGGGCGTTGAACACTGAAGCTTTCTTT. Amino acid sequence: CSAAGTGALNTEAFF.

This clonotype was seen more than once but under ten times. V and J are TRBV28 and TRBJ2-7, with D unclear. CDR3 length: 16 residues. Germline loops: CDR1 MDHEN, CDR2 SYDVKM. V shed 4 bases and J shed 0 bases, with 16 bases lying between them. The CDR3 loop reads CASSSQSRLPSYEQYF. The DNA for the CDR3 is TGTGCCAGCAGTTCCCAGAGCAGGCTCCCCTCCTACGAGCAGTACTTC.